This TCR beta chain came from a study of blood T cell repertoires in COVID-19. Study-wide context: Collection of acute and convalescent COVID-19 samples took place in the United States, Italy and Spain.

Cohort allocation depended upon clinical history that participants reported. All recovered Cohort 3 donors got two negative PCRs, got clearance, or saw symptom resolution. In the authors' workflow: Nucleated cell number was recorded as an estimate derived from reference gene primer amplification. Clones were read by immunoSEQ multiplex PCR, and TCRdb kept only the in-frame ones, dropping some. That table is the source of V, J and clone size, and D and trimming were worked out from the DNA. The sample includes 95,000 to 150,000 clones, over 80% of them seen just once. Trimming removed 3 bases at V and 5 bases at J, with 11 bases between. CDR3 size: 15 residues. Germline V gives CDR1 LNHDA, CDR2 SQIVND (reference sequence).

This chain joins TRBV19 and TRBJ1-6; D is undetermined. The sequenced material came from PBMCs or T cells enriched from blood (not recorded which). This TCR was recovered from a woman aged 30 to 39 who had recovered from COVID-19. The CDR3 nucleotides read TGTGCCAGTAGTATCTCCCCGGGGAATAATTCACCCCTCCACTTT. Translated, it gives CASSISPGNNSPLHF.